These 23 T cell receptor beta chains came from one sample sequenced in a study of shared T cell receptors in the human thymus. Produced via immunoSEQ multiplex PCR; TCRdb's table is partial and in-frame only. The sample yields 600,000 to 900,000 clones, 80% to 90% seen once. These sequences were also reported in another study, on human thymus T cells.

The sample comprised thymocytes. The source of these receptors is a girl under two years old with a congenital heart defect.

This chain links TRBV5-6 with TRBJ2-5; D perhaps matches TRBD2 (6 bases). CDR1 is SGHDT, CDR2 YYEEEE, per germline. This CDR3 is 14 amino acids long. With 1 base removed from V and 5 bases from J, the gap between germline ends came to 12 bases. The CDR3 coding sequence is TGTGCCAGCAGCTTGTTCGGGAGCGGGGAGACCCAGTACTTC. Translating gives CASSLFGSGETQYF.

This chain uses TRBV5-6 with TRBJ2-3, with a weak D call TRBD2 (6 bases). The CDR3 spans 15 residues. Germline values: CDR1 SGHDT, CDR2 YYEEEE. V lost 4 bases to trimming and J lost 0 bases, with 12 bases between them. CDR3 in amino acids: CASSHPGGSTDTQYF. Here the CDR3 DNA reads TGTGCCAGCAGCCACCCCGGGGGAAGCACAGATACGCAGTATTTT.

The V call is TRBV6-5, the J call TRBJ2-7; D perhaps matches TRBD2 (5 bases). The length of the CDR3 is 15 residues. The V end was cut by 5 bases, the J end by 5 bases, with 19 bases between. The germline V gene encodes CDR1 MNHEY and CDR2 SVGAGI. Here the CDR3 reads CASSRGGLQVDEQYF. CDR3 sequence (DNA): TGTGCCAGCAGTCGCGGCGGGCTGCAGGTCGACGAGCAGTACTTC.

There are a few counts of this clone. This sequence joins TRBV7-8 and TRBJ2-5; no definite D call. V was shortened by 1 base and J by 6 bases, with 6 bases between the two germline ends. Per germline, CDR1 SGHVS and CDR2 FQNEAQ. The CDR3 runs to 12 residues. The CDR3 region is CASSLVAKTQYF. The CDR3 DNA reads TGTGCCAGCAGCTTAGTAGCAAAGACCCAGTACTTC.

The chain joins TRBV4-3 to TRBJ1-6, with 7 positions matching TRBD1. V shed 5 bases, J shed 8 bases, and the junction held 12 bases outside the gene matches. The CDR3 sequence is 16 residues long. Germline V gene lookup returns CDR1 LGHNA and CDR2 YSLEER. The CDR3 DNA reads as TGCGCCAGCAGCTTCAGCAGGGGGTTAAGGGATTCACCCCTCCACTTT. It specifies CASSFSRGLRDSPLHF.

The rearrangement links TRBV2 to TRBJ2-3, with 11 bases identical to TRBD2. The CDR3 length is 15 residues. The germline gives CDR1 SNHLY, CDR2 FYNNEI. The CDR3 region is CARSLAGGLTDTQYF. CDR3 bases: TGTGCTCGCTCTCTAGCGGGGGGACTCACAGATACGCAGTATTTT.

CDR3 region: CASSDSGGANSPLHF. CDR3 DNA: TGTGCCAGCAGTGACTCCGGCGGGGCCAATTCACCCCTCCACTTT. The J gene is TRBJ1-6, the V gene TRBV6-4; D may be TRBD1 (5 bases). Germline values: CDR1 MRHNA, CDR2 SNTAGT. The CDR3 length is 15 residues. V gave up 0 bases and J gave up 7 bases, with 10 bases separating them.

This rearrangement joins TRBV29-1 to TRBJ2-1, with 13 bases aligning to TRBD2. The germline V gene has CDR1 SQVTM and CDR2 ANQGSEA. The CDR3 extends over 14 amino acids. The V and J ends lost 3 bases and 5 bases, in that order; junction bases with no gene match: 1. The CDR3 DNA reads TGCAGCGTTGAGGGACTAGCGGGGAACAATGAGCAGTTCTTC. Its protein product is CSVEGLAGNNEQFF.

The chain joins TRBV19 to TRBJ1-2, with 8 bases identical to TRBD1. Germline loops: CDR1 LNHDA, CDR2 SQIVND (reference sequence). The CDR3 is 15 amino acids. The junction had 7 bases not matched to a gene; V was cut back by 3 bases and J by 4 bases. The CDR3 sequence is CASSIPGQGFYGYTF. As DNA, the CDR3 is TGTGCCAGTAGTATTCCTGGACAGGGTTTCTATGGCTACACCTTC. Together with reference TRBV19 and TRBJ1-2, the CDR3 gives the full variable domain: DGGITQSPKYLFRKEGQNVTLSCEQNLNHDAMYWYRQDPGQGLRLIYYSQIVNDFQKGDIAEGYSVSREKKESFPLTVTSAQKNPTAFYLCASSIPGQGFYGYTFGSGTRLTVV.

The chain combines TRBV29-1 with TRBJ1-2; D is possibly TRBD1 (5 bases). Germline V gene data show CDR1 as SQVTM and CDR2 as ANQGSEA. The CDR3 covers 12 residues. The germline V and J ends were trimmed by 4 bases and 6 bases, with 12 bases remaining between them. The CDR3 protein is CSVARVNHGYTF. The CDR3 DNA follows: TGCAGCGTTGCCAGGGTTAATCATGGCTACACCTTC.

This chain joins TRBV10-3 and TRBJ2-7; no definite D call. Germline-derived CDR1 and CDR2 are ENHRY and SYGVKD. The CDR3 has 13 amino acids. V lost 2 bases and J 2 bases, leaving 7 bases between the germline ends. In DNA form, the CDR3 reads TGTGCCATCAGTGAGGGGCAGGCCTACGAGCAGTACTTC. Amino acid sequence: CAISEGQAYEQYF.

This chain joins TRBV9 and TRBJ1-1; a weak D match, TRBD1 (6 bases). V lost 2 bases and J 2 bases, leaving 16 bases between the germline ends. Germline CDR1 reads SGDLS; CDR2 reads YYNGEE. The CDR3 spans 16 residues. The CDR3 sequence is CASSVKDSRGNTEAFF. CDR3 sequence (DNA): TGTGCCAGCAGCGTTAAGGACAGTCGGGGTAACACTGAAGCTTTCTTT.

DNA for the CDR3: TGTGCCAGCAGCGAGGACAGGGGTTCAGCAGATACGCAGTATTTT. Encoded protein: CASSEDRGSADTQYF. The gene calls are TRBV9 and TRBJ2-3; 9 bases match TRBD1. Germline trimming cut 3 bases from V and 4 bases from J; bases unmatched to any gene: 6. The CDR3 contains 15 residues. The germline V gene has CDR1 SGDLS and CDR2 YYNGEE. Together with reference TRBV9 and TRBJ2-3, the CDR3 gives the full variable domain: DSGVTQTPKHLITATGQRVTLRCSPRSGDLSVYWYQQSLDQGLQFLIQYYNGEERAKGNILERFSAQQFPDLHSELNLSSLELGDSALYFCASSEDRGSADTQYFGPGTRLTVL.

The chain couples TRBV10-3 to TRBJ1-4; 10 bases line up with TRBD1. Germline lookup yields CDR1 ENHRY and CDR2 SYGVKD. There are 14 residues in the CDR3. With 4 bases clipped from V and 6 bases from J, the junction kept 2 bases outside the gene matches. The CDR3 loop reads CAISAGTGDEKLFF. The CDR3 coding sequence is TGTGCCATCAGTGCCGGGACAGGGGATGAAAAACTGTTTTTT.

DNA for the CDR3: TGTGCCAGCAGTGAAATGAGGCGGAGCTCTGGAAACACCATATATTTT. Residues: CASSEMRRSSGNTIYF. The chain links TRBV6-1 to TRBJ1-3; no clear D gene. CDR1 and CDR2 from the germline V gene are MNHNS and SASEGT. The length of the CDR3 is 16 residues. Trimming took off 2 bases at V and 0 bases at J, with 11 bases between the two ends.

This clone was seen only once. V usage is TRBV7-6 and J usage is TRBJ1-4; D gene uncertain. CDR3 length: 17 amino acids. The germline V gene has CDR1 SGHVS and CDR2 FNYEAQ. V gave up 1 base and J gave up 1 base, with 13 bases separating them. The CDR3 region is CASSLERRAGTNEKLFF. In nucleotides, the CDR3 is TGTGCCAGCAGCTTAGAACGGCGGGCAGGAACTAATGAAAAACTGTTTTTT.

This rearrangement joins TRBV14 to TRBJ1-3, with D perhaps matching TRBD1 (6 bases). Trimming pared 1 base from V and 0 bases from J, leaving 13 bases between. Germline V gene data show CDR1 as SGHDN and CDR2 as FVKESK. The CDR3 sequence is 17 residues long. CDR3 nucleotides: TGTGCCAGCAGCCAAGGGGCAGGGGCTCTCTCTGGAAACACCATATATTTT. This gives the protein CASSQGAGALSGNTIYF.

The chain uses TRBV4-1 and TRBJ1-1, with 9 bases aligning to TRBD1. This CDR3 comprises 21 residues. From germline, CDR1 is MGHRA and CDR2 YSYEKL. Trimming at V came to 2 bases and at J to 0 bases, leaving 19 bases not matched to a gene. The CDR3 reads CASSQSPGDRDGGRVNTEAFF. The CDR3 region has the DNA TGCGCCAGCAGCCAATCCCCAGGGGACAGGGATGGGGGCAGGGTGAACACTGAAGCTTTCTTT.

This rearrangement joins TRBV18 to TRBJ2-1; TRBD2 matches 8 bases. Germline V lookup: CDR1 KGHSH, CDR2 LQKENI. Trimming removed 1 base from V and 7 bases from J; junction bases left unmatched: 12. The CDR3 totals 17 residues. DNA for the CDR3: TGTGCCAGCTCACCACTACTCGGGACTAGAACTTGGAATGAGCAGTTCTTC. Its protein product is CASSPLLGTRTWNEQFF.

V and J are TRBV5-4 and TRBJ1-6; D is unclear. The CDR3 covers 13 residues. The V end lost 4 bases, the J end lost 10 bases, and 12 bases lay between the germline ends. CDR1 and CDR2 (germline): SGHNT, YYREEE (reference sequence). The CDR3 coding sequence is TGTGCCAGCAGCCCAACCAGAGGATCACCCCTCCACTTT. This codes for CASSPTRGSPLHF. Combining the CDR3 with reference TRBV5-4 and TRBJ1-6 gives the whole variable domain ETGVTQSPTHLIKTRGQQVTLRCSSQSGHNTVSWYQQALGQGPQFIFQYYREEENGRGNFPPRFSGLQFPNYSSELNVNALELDDSALYLCASSPTRGSPLHFGNGTRLTVT.

J is TRBJ2-4 and V is TRBV28; 9 nucleotides match TRBD1. The CDR3 covers 15 residues. Germline lookup yields CDR1 MDHEN and CDR2 SYDVKM. V lost 1 base and J lost 2; bases outside the gene matches: 0. The CDR3 region is CASSLYRGPKNIQYF. In DNA form, the CDR3 reads TGTGCCAGCAGTTTATACAGGGGGCCCAAAAACATTCAGTACTTC. Full variable domain (remainder filled in from reference TRBV28 and TRBJ2-4): DVKVTQSSRYLVKRTGEKVFLECVQDMDHENMFWYRQDPGLGLRLIYFSYDVKMKEKGDIPEGYSVSREKKERFSLILESASTNQTSMYLCASSLYRGPKNIQYFGAGTRLSVL.

This chain joins TRBV19 and TRBJ1-6; a possible D gene is TRBD1 (5 bases). The germline CDR1 and CDR2 sequences are LNHDA and SQIVND (reference sequence). V was shortened by 4 bases and J by 7 bases, with 17 bases between the two germline ends. This CDR3 contains 16 residues. CDR3 in DNA: TGTGCCAGTAGTAACAGGAACCCCCTGGAAAATTCACCCCTCCACTTT. Translated: CASSNRNPLENSPLHF.

This chain links TRBV14 with TRBJ2-1, with 9 bases lining up with TRBD2. CDR1 and CDR2 (germline): SGHDN, FVKESK. The CDR3 consists of 17 residues. The V and J ends lost 0 bases and 5 bases, in that order; junction bases with no gene match: 8. The DNA for the CDR3 is TGTGCCAGCAGCCAAGATCGGGCGGGGGGGGCACACAATGAGCAGTTCTTC. Amino acid sequence: CASSQDRAGGAHNEQFF. Full variable domain (outside the CDR3, taken from reference TRBV14 and TRBJ2-1): EAGVTQFPSHSVIEKGQTVTLRCDPISGHDNLYWYRRVMGKEIKFLLHFVKESKQDESGMPNNRFLAERTGGTYSTLKVQPAELEDSGVYFCASSQDRAGGAHNEQFFGPGTRLTVL.